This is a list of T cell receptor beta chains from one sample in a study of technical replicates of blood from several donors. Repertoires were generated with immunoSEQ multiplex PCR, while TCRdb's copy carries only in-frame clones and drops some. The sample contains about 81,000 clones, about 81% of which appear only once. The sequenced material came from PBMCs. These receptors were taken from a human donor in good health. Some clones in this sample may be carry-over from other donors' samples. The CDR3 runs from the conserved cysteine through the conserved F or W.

CDR3aa: CASSFQLRGGAVTDTQYF
v_gene: TRBV27
j_gene: TRBJ2-3

CDR3aa: CASSPGTGQWRNTEAFF
v_gene: TRBV19
j_gene: TRBJ1-1

CDR3aa: CATSSSPRARAISYNEQFF
v_gene: TRBV15
j_gene: TRBJ2-1

CDR3aa: CASSQTSGGRREQYF
v_gene: TRBV11-2
j_gene: TRBJ2-7

CDR3aa: CASSIVDEQFF
v_gene: TRBV19
j_gene: TRBJ2-1

CDR3aa: CASSYSIGGTDTQYF
v_gene: TRBV6-5
j_gene: TRBJ2-3

CDR3aa: CASSLVGSTQYF
v_gene: TRBV28
j_gene: TRBJ2-3

CDR3aa: CASSERELYEQYF
v_gene: TRBV2
j_gene: TRBJ2-7

CDR3aa: CASSPFPGTSQYEQYF
v_gene: TRBV11-1
j_gene: TRBJ2-7

CDR3aa: CASSLLAGRSMNTEAFF
v_gene: TRBV5-1
j_gene: TRBJ1-1

CDR3aa: CASSMGQTYEQYF
v_gene: TRBV19
j_gene: TRBJ2-7

CDR3aa: CASSSTGTYRDEQYF
v_gene: TRBV28
j_gene: TRBJ2-7

CDR3aa: CASSFRADGWRAYEQYF
v_gene: TRBV5-6
j_gene: TRBJ2-7

CDR3aa: CASSLAVGGRDQPQHF
v_gene: TRBV7-9
j_gene: TRBJ1-5

CDR3aa: CASSLATTGINTEAFF
v_gene: TRBV7-9
j_gene: TRBJ1-1

CDR3aa: CAWSQDNYGYTF
v_gene: TRBV30
j_gene: TRBJ1-2

CDR3aa: CASSPQGGSSYEQYF
v_gene: TRBV18
j_gene: TRBJ2-7

CDR3aa: CASSVSGEGGDEQFF
v_gene: TRBV6-4
j_gene: TRBJ2-1